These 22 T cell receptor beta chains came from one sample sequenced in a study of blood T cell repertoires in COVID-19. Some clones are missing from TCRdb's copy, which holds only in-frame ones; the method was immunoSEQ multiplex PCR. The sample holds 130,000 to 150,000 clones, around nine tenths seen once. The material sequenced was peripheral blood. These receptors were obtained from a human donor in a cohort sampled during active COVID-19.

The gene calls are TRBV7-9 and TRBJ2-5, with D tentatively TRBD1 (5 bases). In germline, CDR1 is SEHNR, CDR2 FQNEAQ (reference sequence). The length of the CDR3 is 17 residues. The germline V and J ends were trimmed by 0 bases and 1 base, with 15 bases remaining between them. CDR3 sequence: CASSLAWGRQSQETQYF. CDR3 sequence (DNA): TGTGCCAGCAGCTTAGCGTGGGGAAGACAGTCCCAAGAGACCCAGTACTTC.

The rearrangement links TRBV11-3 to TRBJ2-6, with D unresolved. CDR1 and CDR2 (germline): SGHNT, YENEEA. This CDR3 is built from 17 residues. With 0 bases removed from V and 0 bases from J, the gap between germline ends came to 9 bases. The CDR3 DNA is TGTGCCAGCAGCTTAGATGTGAGAAGCTCTGGGGCCAACGTCCTGACTTTC. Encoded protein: CASSLDVRSSGANVLTF.

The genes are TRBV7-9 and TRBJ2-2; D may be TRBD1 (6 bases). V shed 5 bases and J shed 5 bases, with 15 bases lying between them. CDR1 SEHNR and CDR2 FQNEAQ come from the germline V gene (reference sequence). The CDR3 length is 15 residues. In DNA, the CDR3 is TGTGCCAGCAGCCTACAGGGACCAGGGACCGGGGAGCTGTTTTTT. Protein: CASSLQGPGTGELFF.

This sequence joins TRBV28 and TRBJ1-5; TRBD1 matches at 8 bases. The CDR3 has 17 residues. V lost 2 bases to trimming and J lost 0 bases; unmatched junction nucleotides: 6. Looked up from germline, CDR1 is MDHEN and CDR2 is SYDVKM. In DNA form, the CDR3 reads TGTGCCAGCAGTTTAGATAGGACAGGGCTTAGCAATCAGCCCCAGCATTTT. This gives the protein CASSLDRTGLSNQPQHF.

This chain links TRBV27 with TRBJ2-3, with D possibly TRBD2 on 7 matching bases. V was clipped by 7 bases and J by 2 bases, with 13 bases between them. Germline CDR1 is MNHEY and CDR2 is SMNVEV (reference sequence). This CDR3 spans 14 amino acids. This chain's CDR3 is CASTPGGFTDTQYF. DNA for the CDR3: TGTGCCAGCACCCCGGGGGGCTTCACAGATACGCAGTATTTT.

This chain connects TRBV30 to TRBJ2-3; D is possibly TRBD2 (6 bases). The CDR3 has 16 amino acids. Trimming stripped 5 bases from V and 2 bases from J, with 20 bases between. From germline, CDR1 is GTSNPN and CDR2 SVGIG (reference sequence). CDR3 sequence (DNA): TGTGCCTGGGGTGGGGACTCCGATCCGTACACAGATACGCAGTATTTT. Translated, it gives CAWGGDSDPYTDTQYF. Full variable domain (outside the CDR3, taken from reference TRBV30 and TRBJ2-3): SQTIHQWPATLVQPVGSPLSLECTVEGTSNPNLYWYRQAAGRGLQLLFYSVGIGQISSEVPQNLSASRPQDRQFILSSKKLLLSDSGFYLCAWGGDSDPYTDTQYFGPGTRLTVL.

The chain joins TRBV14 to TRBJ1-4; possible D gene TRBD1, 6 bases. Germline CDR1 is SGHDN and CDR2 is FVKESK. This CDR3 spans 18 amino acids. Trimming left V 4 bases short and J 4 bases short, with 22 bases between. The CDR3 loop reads CASSPVSRRDIFNEKLFF. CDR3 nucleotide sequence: TGTGCCAGCAGCCCGGTAAGTAGAAGGGACATATTTAATGAAAAACTGTTTTTT.

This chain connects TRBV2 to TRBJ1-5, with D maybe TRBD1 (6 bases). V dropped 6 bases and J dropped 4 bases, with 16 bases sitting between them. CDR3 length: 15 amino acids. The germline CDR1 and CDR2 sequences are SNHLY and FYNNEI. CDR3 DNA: TGTGCCAGCAGAATGGAAACAGGGCTTAATCAGCCCCAGCATTTT. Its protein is CASRMETGLNQPQHF.

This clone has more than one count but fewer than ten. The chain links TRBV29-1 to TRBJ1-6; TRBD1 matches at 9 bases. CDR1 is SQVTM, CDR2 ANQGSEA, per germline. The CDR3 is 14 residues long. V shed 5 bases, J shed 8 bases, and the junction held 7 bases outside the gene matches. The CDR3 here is CSVRTGAVDSPLHF. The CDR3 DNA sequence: TGCAGCGTTAGGACAGGGGCAGTTGATTCACCCCTCCACTTT. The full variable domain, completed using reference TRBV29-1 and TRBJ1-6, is SAVISQKPSRDICQRGTSLTIQCQVDSQVTMMFWYRQQPGQSLTLIATANQGSEATYESGFVIDKFPISRPNLTFSTLTVSNMSPEDSSIYLCSVRTGAVDSPLHFGNGTRLTVT.

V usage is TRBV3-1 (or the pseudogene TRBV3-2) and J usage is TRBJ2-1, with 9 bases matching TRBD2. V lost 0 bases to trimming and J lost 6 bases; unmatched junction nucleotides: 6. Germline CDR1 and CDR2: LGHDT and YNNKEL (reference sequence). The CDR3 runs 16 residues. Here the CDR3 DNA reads TGTGCCAGCAGCCAAGACCGGCTAGCGGGATCCAATGAGCAGTTCTTC. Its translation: CASSQDRLAGSNEQFF.

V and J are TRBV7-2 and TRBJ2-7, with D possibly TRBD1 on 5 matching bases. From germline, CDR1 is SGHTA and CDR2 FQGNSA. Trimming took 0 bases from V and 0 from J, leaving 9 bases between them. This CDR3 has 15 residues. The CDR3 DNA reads TGTGCCAGCAGCTTAGCTCATCAGGGCTCCTACGAGCAGTACTTC. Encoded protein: CASSLAHQGSYEQYF.

The DNA of the CDR3 is TGTGCCAGCAGTTTTCCGGCAGGGTTGAATGAGCAGTTCTTC. Encoded protein: CASSFPAGLNEQFF. V and J are TRBV28 and TRBJ2-1; the D gene is possibly TRBD1 (5 bases). Germline V CDR1 and CDR2: MDHEN, SYDVKM. Trimming left V 3 bases short and J 7 bases short, with 13 bases between. The CDR3 has 14 residues.

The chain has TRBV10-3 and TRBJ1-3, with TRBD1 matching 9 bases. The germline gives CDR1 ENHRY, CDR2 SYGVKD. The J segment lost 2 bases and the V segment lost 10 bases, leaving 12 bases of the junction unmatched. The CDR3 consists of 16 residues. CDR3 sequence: CATGTGRVPAGNTIYF. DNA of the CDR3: TGTGCCACCGGGACAGGGAGGGTCCCAGCTGGAAACACCATATATTTT.

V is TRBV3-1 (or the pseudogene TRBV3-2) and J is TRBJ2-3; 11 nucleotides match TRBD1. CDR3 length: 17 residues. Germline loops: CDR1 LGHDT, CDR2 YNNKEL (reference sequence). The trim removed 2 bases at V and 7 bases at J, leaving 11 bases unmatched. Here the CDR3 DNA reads TGTGCCAGCAGCCAATGGGGACAGGGGGAAAACCTCAATACGCAGTATTTT. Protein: CASSQWGQGENLNTQYF.

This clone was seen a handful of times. The CDR3 protein is CAWDRGVGQPQHF. The CDR3 nucleotides are TGTGCCTGGGACAGGGGGGTCGGCCAGCCCCAGCATTTT. The rearrangement uses TRBV30 and TRBJ1-5; TRBD1 matches 9 bases. With V trimmed by 5 bases and J by 7 bases, 6 bases remained unmatched. The CDR3 contains 13 residues. Germline values: CDR1 GTSNPN, CDR2 SVGIG (reference sequence).

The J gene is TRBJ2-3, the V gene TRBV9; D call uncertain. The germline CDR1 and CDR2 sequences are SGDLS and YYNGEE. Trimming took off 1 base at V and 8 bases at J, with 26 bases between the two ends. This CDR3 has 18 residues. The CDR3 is CASSVRPSNDIGLGTQYF. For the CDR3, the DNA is TGTGCCAGCAGCGTACGACCGTCTAACGATATTGGCCTAGGTACGCAGTATTTT.

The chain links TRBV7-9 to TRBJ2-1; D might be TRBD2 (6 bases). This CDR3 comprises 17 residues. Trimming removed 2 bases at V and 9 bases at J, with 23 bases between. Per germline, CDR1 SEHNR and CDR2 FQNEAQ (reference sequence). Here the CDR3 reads CASSLSGSAGWGVEQFF. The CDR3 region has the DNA TGTGCCAGCAGCTTATCAGGTTCGGCAGGGTGGGGGGTTGAGCAGTTCTTC.

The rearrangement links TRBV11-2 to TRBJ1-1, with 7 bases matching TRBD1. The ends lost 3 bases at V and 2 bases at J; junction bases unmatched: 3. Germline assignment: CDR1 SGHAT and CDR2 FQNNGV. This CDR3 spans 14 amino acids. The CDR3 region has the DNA TGTGCCAGCAGCTTGAGGGGGCCCAACACTGAAGCTTTCTTT. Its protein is CASSLRGPNTEAFF.

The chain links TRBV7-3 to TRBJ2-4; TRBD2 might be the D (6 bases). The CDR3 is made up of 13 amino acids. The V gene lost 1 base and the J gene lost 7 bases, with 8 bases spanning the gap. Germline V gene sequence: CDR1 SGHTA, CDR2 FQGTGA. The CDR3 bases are TGTGCCAGCAGCTTAAGCGGGAACAACATTCAGTACTTC. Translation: CASSLSGNNIQYF.

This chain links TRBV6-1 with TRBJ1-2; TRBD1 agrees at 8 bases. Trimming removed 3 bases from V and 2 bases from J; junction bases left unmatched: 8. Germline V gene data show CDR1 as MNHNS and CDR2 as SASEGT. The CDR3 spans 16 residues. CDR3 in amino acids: CASSEMTGVGNYGYTF. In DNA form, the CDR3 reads TGTGCCAGCAGTGAGATGACAGGGGTCGGGAACTATGGCTACACCTTC.

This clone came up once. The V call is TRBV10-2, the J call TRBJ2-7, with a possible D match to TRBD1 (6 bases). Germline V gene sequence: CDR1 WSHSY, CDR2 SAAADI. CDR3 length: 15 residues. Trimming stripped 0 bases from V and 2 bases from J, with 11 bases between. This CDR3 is CASSESSGDTYEQYF. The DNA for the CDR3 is TGCGCCAGCAGTGAGTCGTCAGGGGATACCTACGAGCAGTACTTC.

CDR3 protein: CATSNLFREAFF. The CDR3 DNA sequence: TGTGCCACCAGTAACTTGTTCCGCGAAGCTTTCTTT. The rearrangement joins TRBV15 to TRBJ1-1; unclear D gene. V dropped 6 bases and J dropped 8 bases, with 13 bases sitting between them. CDR3 size: 12 residues. Germline lookup yields CDR1 LNHNV and CDR2 YYDKDF (reference sequence). The whole variable domain, filled in from reference TRBV15 and TRBJ1-1, reads DAMVIQNPRYQVTQFGKPVTLSCSQTLNHNVMYWYQQKSSQAPKLLFHYYDKDFNNEADTPDNFQSRRPNTSFCFLDIRSPGLGDTAMYLCATSNLFREAFFGQGTRLTVV.